Listed below are T cell receptor beta chains from one sample, sequenced in a study of molecular identifiers for immune sequencing clone quantification. MiXCR, run by TCRdb on the PCR reads, gives a single entry per CDR3 protein. The sample lists about 640,000 distinct CDR3 sequences, about 20% seen once, with roughly 0.85% in the top ten. Sequenced sample: naive CD8+ T cells from blood, with Jurkat cell RNA spiked in. All receptors come from a human donor in good health. Some libraries in this study had Jurkat cell RNA spiked in. The CDR3 runs from the conserved cysteine through the conserved F or W. The D gene is left open where the match is weak. Not every row has a clone size; where given, it reads once, few, many or a size class.

V: TRBV19; size: many; J: TRBJ2-7; D: TRBD1; CDR3: CASSITAGTGPEQYF; DNA: TGTGCCAGTAGTATCACCGCCGGGACAGGGCCCGAGCAGTACTTC
V: TRBV7-2; size: -; J: TRBJ2-7; D: -; CDR3: CASGSGHPYEQYF; DNA: TGTGCCAGCGGCTCGGGACACCCCTACGAGCAGTACTTC
V: TRBV4-3; size: many; J: TRBJ2-7; D: TRBD1; CDR3: CASSQATGGYEQYF; DNA: TGCGCCAGCAGCCAAGCGACAGGGGGCTACGAGCAGTACTTC
V: TRBV20-1; size: many; J: TRBJ2-7; D: -; CDR3: CSASRSYEQYF; DNA: TGCAGTGCTAGTAGGTCCTACGAGCAGTACTTC
V: TRBV25-1; size: few; J: TRBJ2-1; D: -; CDR3: CASSETNEQFF; DNA: TGTGCCAGCAGTGAAACAAATGAGCAGTTCTTC
V: TRBV19; size: -; J: TRBJ2-7; D: -; CDR3: CASSIIGGSYEQYF; DNA: TGTGCCAGTAGTATTATCGGGGGCTCCTACGAGCAGTACTTC
V: TRBV30; size: many; J: TRBJ1-4; D: -; CDR3: CAWSEGGFGTNEKLFF; DNA: TGTGCCTGGAGTGAGGGGGGATTTGGCACTAATGAAAAACTGTTTTTT
V: TRBV11-2; size: -; J: TRBJ2-3; D: -; CDR3: CASSHSGGPKDTQCF; DNA: TGTGCCAGCAGCCATTCCGGGGGCCCGAAAGATACGCAGTGTTTT
V: TRBV3-2; size: many; J: TRBJ2-7; D: -; CDR3: CASSQGTENYEQYF; DNA: TGTGCCAGCAGCCAAGGGACTGAAAACTACGAGCAGTACTTC
V: TRBV13; size: few; J: TRBJ2-1; D: -; CDR3: CASSGRARNEQFF; DNA: TGTGCCAGCAGCGGGCGAGCCAGGAATGAGCAGTTCTTC
V: TRBV11-2; size: -; J: TRBJ1-1; D: -; CDR3: CASSLSVGVTEAFF; DNA: TGTGCCAGCAGCTTATCCGTCGGGGTGACTGAAGCTTTCTTT
V: TRBV19; size: few; J: TRBJ2-7; D: -; CDR3: CASAPWGVHEQYF; DNA: TGTGCCAGTGCCCCCTGGGGGGTCCACGAGCAGTACTTC
V: TRBV13; size: many; J: TRBJ2-3; D: -; CDR3: CASSARIPTDTQYF; DNA: TGTGCCAGCAGCGCAAGGATCCCCACAGATACGCAGTATTTT
V: TRBV27; size: many; J: TRBJ2-7; D: TRBD1; CDR3: CASSLAGTGAYEQYF; DNA: TGTGCCAGCAGTTTAGCCGGGACAGGGGCCTACGAGCAGTACTTC
V: TRBV7-6; size: many; J: TRBJ1-1; D: TRBD1; CDR3: CASSPPQGEYTEAFF; DNA: TGTGCCAGCAGCCCGCCCCAGGGGGAGTACACTGAAGCTTTCTTT
V: TRBV20-1; size: many; J: TRBJ1-4; D: -; CDR3: CSARDYQRGDEKLFF; DNA: TGCAGTGCTAGAGACTACCAACGGGGGGATGAAAAACTGTTTTTT
V: TRBV6-5; size: -; J: TRBJ1-1; D: TRBD1; CDR3: CASSPGQGTEDFF; DNA: TGTGCCAGCAGTCCGGGACAGGGGACTGAAGATTTCTTT